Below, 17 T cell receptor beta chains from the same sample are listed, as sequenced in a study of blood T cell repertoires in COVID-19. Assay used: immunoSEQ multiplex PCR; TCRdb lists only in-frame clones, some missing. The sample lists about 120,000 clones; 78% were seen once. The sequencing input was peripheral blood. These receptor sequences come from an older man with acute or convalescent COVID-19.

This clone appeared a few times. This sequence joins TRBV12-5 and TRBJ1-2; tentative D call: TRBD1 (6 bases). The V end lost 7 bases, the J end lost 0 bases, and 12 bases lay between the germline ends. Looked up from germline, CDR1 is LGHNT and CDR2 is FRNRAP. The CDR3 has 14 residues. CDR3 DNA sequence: TGTGCTAGTGTGACGGACAGCTCTAACTATGGCTACACCTTC. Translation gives CASVTDSSNYGYTF.

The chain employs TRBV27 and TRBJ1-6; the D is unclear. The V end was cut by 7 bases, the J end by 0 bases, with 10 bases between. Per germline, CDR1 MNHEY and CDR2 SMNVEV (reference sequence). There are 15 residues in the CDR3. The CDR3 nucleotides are TGTGCCAGCACCTCAGCGGGCTCCTATAATTCACCCCTCCACTTT. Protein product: CASTSAGSYNSPLHF.

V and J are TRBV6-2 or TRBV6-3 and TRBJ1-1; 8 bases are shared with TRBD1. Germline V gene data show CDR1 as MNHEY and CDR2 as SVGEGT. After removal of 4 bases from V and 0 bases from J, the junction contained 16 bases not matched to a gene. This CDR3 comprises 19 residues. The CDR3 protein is CASSSTPPGGGDLNTEAFF. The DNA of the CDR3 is TGTGCCAGCAGTTCTACCCCTCCAGGGGGCGGCGACTTGAACACTGAAGCTTTCTTT.

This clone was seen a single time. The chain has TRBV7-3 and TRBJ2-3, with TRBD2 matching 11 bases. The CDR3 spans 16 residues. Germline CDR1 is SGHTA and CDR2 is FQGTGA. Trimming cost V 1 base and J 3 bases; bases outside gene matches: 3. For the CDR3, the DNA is TGTGCCAGCAGCTTAATGCCTAGCGGGGGGACAGATACGCAGTATTTT. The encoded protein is CASSLMPSGGTDTQYF.

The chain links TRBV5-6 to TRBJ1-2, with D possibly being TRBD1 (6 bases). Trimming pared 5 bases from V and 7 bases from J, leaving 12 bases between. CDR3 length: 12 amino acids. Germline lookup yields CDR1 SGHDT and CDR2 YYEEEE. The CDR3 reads CASSEGVVGYTF. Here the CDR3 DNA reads TGTGCCAGCAGTGAGGGGGTTGTTGGCTACACCTTC.

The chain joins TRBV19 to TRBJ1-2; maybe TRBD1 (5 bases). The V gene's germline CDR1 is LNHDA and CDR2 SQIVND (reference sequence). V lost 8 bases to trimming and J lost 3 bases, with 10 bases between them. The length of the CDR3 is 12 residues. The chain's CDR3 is CASWRGDYGYTF. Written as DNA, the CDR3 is TGTGCCAGTTGGAGGGGTGACTATGGCTACACCTTC.

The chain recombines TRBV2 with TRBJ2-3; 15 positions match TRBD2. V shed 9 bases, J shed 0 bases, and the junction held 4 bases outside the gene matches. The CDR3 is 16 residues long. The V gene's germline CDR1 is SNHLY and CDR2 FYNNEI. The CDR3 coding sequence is TGTGCCAGAGGACTAGCGGGGGGGGTAAGCACAGATACGCAGTATTTT. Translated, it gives CARGLAGGVSTDTQYF.

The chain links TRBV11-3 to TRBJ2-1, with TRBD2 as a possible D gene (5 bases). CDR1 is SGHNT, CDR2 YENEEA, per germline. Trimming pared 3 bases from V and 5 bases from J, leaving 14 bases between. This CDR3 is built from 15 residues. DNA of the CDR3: TGTGCCAGCAGCTTCGGACTGCTTATTGACAATGAGCAGTTCTTC. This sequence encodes CASSFGLLIDNEQFF.

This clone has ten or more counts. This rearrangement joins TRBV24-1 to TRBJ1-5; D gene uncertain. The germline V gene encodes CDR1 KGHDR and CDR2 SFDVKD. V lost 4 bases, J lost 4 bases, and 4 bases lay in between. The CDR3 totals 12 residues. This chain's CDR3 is CATSDPNQPQHF. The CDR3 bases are TGTGCCACCAGTGACCCTAATCAGCCCCAGCATTTT.

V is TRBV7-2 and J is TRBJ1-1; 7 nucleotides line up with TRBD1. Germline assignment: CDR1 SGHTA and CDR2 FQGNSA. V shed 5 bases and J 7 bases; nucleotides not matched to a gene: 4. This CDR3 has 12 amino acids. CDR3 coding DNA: TGTGCCAGCAGCCCCCGACAGGGTGAAGCTTTCTTT. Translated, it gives CASSPRQGEAFF.

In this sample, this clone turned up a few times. The CDR3 sequence is CASSETTGNYGYTF. CDR3 sequence (DNA): TGTGCCAGCAGTGAAACGACAGGGAACTATGGCTACACCTTC. This chain connects TRBV6-1 to TRBJ1-2; 7 bases map to TRBD1. CDR1 is MNHNS and CDR2 is SASEGT in the germline V gene. Losses at the gene ends were 2 bases for V and 2 bases for J; bases not matched to a gene: 2. The CDR3 totals 14 residues.

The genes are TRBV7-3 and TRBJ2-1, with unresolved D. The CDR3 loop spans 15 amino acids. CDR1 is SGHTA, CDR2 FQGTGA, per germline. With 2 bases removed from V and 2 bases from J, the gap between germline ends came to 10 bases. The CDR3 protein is CASSLGQSAYNEQFF. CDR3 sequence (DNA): TGTGCCAGCAGCTTAGGGCAGTCCGCCTACAATGAGCAGTTCTTC.

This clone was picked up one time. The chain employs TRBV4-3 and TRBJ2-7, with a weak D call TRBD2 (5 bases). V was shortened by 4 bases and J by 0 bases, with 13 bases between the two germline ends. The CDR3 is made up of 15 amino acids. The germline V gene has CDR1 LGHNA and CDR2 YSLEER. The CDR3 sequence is CASSPREGSSYEQYF. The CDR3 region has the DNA TGCGCCAGCAGCCCACGAGAGGGAAGCTCCTACGAGCAGTACTTC.

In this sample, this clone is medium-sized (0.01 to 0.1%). CDR3 amino acids: CASSTSTEAFF. The CDR3 DNA follows: TGTGCCAGCAGCACTAGTACTGAAGCTTTCTTT. The chain has TRBV7-9 and TRBJ1-1; D call uncertain. V gave up 5 bases and J gave up 5 bases, with 6 bases separating them. Germline CDR1 SEHNR, CDR2 FQNEAQ (reference sequence). The CDR3 is made up of 11 amino acids. Full variable domain (rest looked up from reference TRBV7-9 and TRBJ1-1): DTGVSQNPRHKITKRGQNVTFRCDPISEHNRLYWYRQTLGQGPEFLTYFQNEAQLEKSRLLSDRFSAERPKGSFSTLEIQRTEQGDSAMYLCASSTSTEAFFGQGTRLTVV.

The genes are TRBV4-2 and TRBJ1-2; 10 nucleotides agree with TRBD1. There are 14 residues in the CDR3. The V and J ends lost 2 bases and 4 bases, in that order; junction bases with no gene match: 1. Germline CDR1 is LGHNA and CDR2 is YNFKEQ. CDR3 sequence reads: CASSQRTGGYGYTF. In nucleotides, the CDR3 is TGTGCCAGCAGCCAAAGGACAGGGGGCTATGGCTACACCTTC.

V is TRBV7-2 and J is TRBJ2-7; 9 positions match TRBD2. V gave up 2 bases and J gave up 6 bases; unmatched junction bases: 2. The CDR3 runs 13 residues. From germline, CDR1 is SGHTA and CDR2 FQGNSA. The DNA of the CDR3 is TGTGCCAGCAGCTTAATTAGCGGGGGCGAGCAGTACTTC. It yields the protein CASSLISGGEQYF.

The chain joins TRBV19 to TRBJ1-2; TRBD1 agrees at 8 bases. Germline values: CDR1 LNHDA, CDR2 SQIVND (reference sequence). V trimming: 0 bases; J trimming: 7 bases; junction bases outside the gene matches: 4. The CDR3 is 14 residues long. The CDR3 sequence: CASSIEGQAGGYTF. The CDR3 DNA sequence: TGTGCCAGTAGTATAGAGGGACAGGCGGGTGGCTACACCTTC. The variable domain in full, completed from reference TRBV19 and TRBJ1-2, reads DGGITQSPKYLFRKEGQNVTLSCEQNLNHDAMYWYRQDPGQGLRLIYYSQIVNDFQKGDIAEGYSVSREKKESFPLTVTSAQKNPTAFYLCASSIEGQAGGYTFGSGTRLTVV.